The present T cell receptor (beta chain) was sequenced within a study of blood T cell repertoires in COVID-19. About the study: Material from acute and convalescent COVID-19 was sourced from the United States, Italy and Spain. The cDNA or gDNA used as material had been derived from T cells, B-cell-depleted T cells, or PBMCs.

Per the authors' pipeline: Quantification of nucleated cells was approximated via reference gene primer amplification. Sequencing used immunoSEQ multiplex PCR; TCRdb keeps in-frame clones, though not all of them. The D gene and trimming were derived from the DNA, and the V and J assignments and clone size from that table. Of more than 300,000 clones in the sample, under 95% were seen once. CDR3 size: 13 residues. The germline gives CDR1 SGDLS, CDR2 YYNGEE. V lost 4 bases and J 7 bases, leaving 11 bases between the germline ends. The specimen was peripheral blood. The chain joins TRBV9 to TRBJ2-2; D not certain. This receptor was taken from a woman under 30 who had recovered from COVID-19. The CDR3 nucleotides are TGTGCCAGCAGCCCCCGCGCGATCGGGGAGCTGTTTTTT. Protein sequence: CASSPRAIGELFF.